The 20 T cell receptor beta chains presented below share a single source sample, sequenced in a study of cytomegalovirus exposure and HLA in healthy donors. PCR was performed using 60 Vbeta and 13 Jbeta primers. Sequencing used immunoSEQ multiplex PCR; TCRdb keeps in-frame clones, though not all of them. Of around 99,000 clones listed, 69% are singletons. Sequencing was done on a sample of PBMCs. Source of these receptors: a woman between 65 and 79 years old in good health and CMV-seropositive.

V is TRBV6-6 and J is TRBJ1-5; 10 nucleotides match TRBD1. V was clipped by 5 bases and J by 7 bases; unmatched bases: 8. The CDR3 consists of 15 residues. In germline, CDR1 is MNHNY, CDR2 SVGAGI (reference sequence). CDR3 protein: CASSPGTGVGQPQHF. The CDR3 DNA reads as TGTGCCAGCAGTCCCGGGACAGGGGTCGGGCAGCCCCAGCATTTT.

V gene TRBV15 combines with J gene TRBJ1-6; TRBD1 matches at 8 bases. The CDR3 is 15 amino acids. CDR1 LNHNV and CDR2 YYDKDF come from the germline V gene (reference sequence). The trim removed 0 bases at V and 7 bases at J, leaving 2 bases unmatched. As DNA, the CDR3 is TGTGCCACCAGCAGAGACGGACAGGGAAATTCACCCCTCCACTTT. This translates into CATSRDGQGNSPLHF. Combining the CDR3 with reference TRBV15 and TRBJ1-6 gives the whole variable domain DAMVIQNPRYQVTQFGKPVTLSCSQTLNHNVMYWYQQKSSQAPKLLFHYYDKDFNNEADTPDNFQSRRPNTSFCFLDIRSPGLGDTAMYLCATSRDGQGNSPLHFGNGTRLTVT.

This clone was detected a few times. The genes are TRBV30 and TRBJ2-2, with D possibly TRBD2 on 5 matching bases. Germline lookup yields CDR1 GTSNPN and CDR2 SVGIG (reference sequence). The CDR3 contains 13 residues. The V end lost 2 bases, the J end lost 3 bases, and 7 bases lay between the germline ends. The CDR3 is CAWSRGYTGELFF. As DNA, the CDR3 is TGTGCCTGGAGTCGGGGATACACCGGGGAGCTGTTTTTT.

This clone turned up a few times. This chain joins TRBV30 and TRBJ1-5; 7 bases line up with TRBD1. The CDR3 has 13 amino acids. Germline CDR1 and CDR2: GTSNPN and SVGIG (reference sequence). J gave up 6 bases and V 2 bases, and 4 bases lay outside the gene matches. CDR3 sequence: CAWSKGAGQPQHF. CDR3 nucleotides: TGTGCCTGGAGTAAGGGGGCAGGTCAGCCCCAGCATTTT. The complete variable domain, with remaining parts taken from reference TRBV30 and TRBJ1-5, reads SQTIHQWPATLVQPVGSPLSLECTVEGTSNPNLYWYRQAAGRGLQLLFYSVGIGQISSEVPQNLSASRPQDRQFILSSKKLLLSDSGFYLCAWSKGAGQPQHFGDGTRLSIL.

Only one count was recorded for this clone. V and J are TRBV18 and TRBJ1-3; D uncertain. The CDR3 has 14 amino acids. CDR1 and CDR2 from the germline V gene are KGHSH and LQKENI. V was trimmed by 7 bases and J by 2 bases, leaving 12 bases between them. This CDR3 is CASCDAGAGNTIYF. CDR3 coding DNA: TGTGCCAGCTGCGATGCGGGAGCTGGAAACACCATATATTTT.

The J gene is TRBJ2-1, the V gene TRBV18; D not certain. This CDR3 region has 14 residues. Germline assignment: CDR1 KGHSH and CDR2 LQKENI. The ends were cut back, 2 bases at V and 5 bases at J, with 10 bases in the middle. The CDR3 bases are TGTGCCAGCTCACCATCGAACGGAGACAATGAGCAGTTCTTC. Its protein is CASSPSNGDNEQFF.

This clone was detected only once. The rearrangement uses TRBV30 and TRBJ1-1; perhaps TRBD1 as D (5 bases). The CDR3 has 13 residues. CDR1 is GTSNPN, CDR2 SVGIG, per germline (reference sequence). V was pared by 8 bases and J by 1 base, with 14 bases between. The DNA for the CDR3 is TGTGCCGGGCGGGACGGTTGGAACACTGAAGCTTTCTTT. This translates into CAGRDGWNTEAFF.

The rearrangement joins TRBV11-2 to TRBJ2-1, with 7 bases fitting TRBD1. Germline V CDR1 and CDR2: SGHAT, FQNNGV. V shed 4 bases, J shed 7 bases, and the junction held 10 bases outside the gene matches. CDR3 length equals 15 residues. In nucleotides, the CDR3 is TGTGCCAGCAGCTGGAACAGGGGTAGGAGGAATGAGCAGTTCTTC. It codes for CASSWNRGRRNEQFF.

This clone has only a few counts. This chain joins TRBV6-1 and TRBJ1-5; D is perhaps TRBD1 (6 bases). CDR1 is MNHNS and CDR2 is SASEGT in the germline V gene. The CDR3 extends over 14 amino acids. V was clipped by 5 bases and J by 3 bases, with 11 bases between them. The CDR3 DNA sequence: TGTGCCAGCAGTAAAGGACAGATCAATCAGCCCCAGCATTTT. Encoded protein: CASSKGQINQPQHF.

The rearrangement uses TRBV27 and TRBJ1-6; D possibly corresponds to TRBD1 (6 bases). Trimming removed 8 bases from V and 2 bases from J, with 10 bases in between. Germline lookup yields CDR1 MNHEY and CDR2 SMNVEV (reference sequence). CDR3 size: 14 residues. CDR3 protein: CASGGPAYNSPLHF. The CDR3 DNA reads as TGTGCCAGCGGGGGCCCAGCCTATAATTCACCCCTCCACTTT.

This clone has more than one count but fewer than ten. The rearrangement links TRBV10-3 to TRBJ2-2, with 9 nucleotides matching TRBD2. The CDR3 totals 16 residues. The germline CDR1 and CDR2 sequences are ENHRY and SYGVKD. Trimming at V came to 3 bases and at J to 6 bases, leaving 8 bases not matched to a gene. CDR3 protein: CAISEGLAIGAGELFF. The CDR3 nucleotides read TGTGCCATCAGTGAAGGACTAGCGATTGGGGCCGGGGAGCTGTTTTTT.

The chain uses TRBV5-1 and TRBJ1-2; unclear D gene. V gave up 2 bases and J gave up 0 bases, with 8 bases separating them. CDR3 length: 14 amino acids. Germline V lookup: CDR1 SGHRS, CDR2 YFSETQ. CDR3 nucleotides: TGCGCCAGCAGCTTACCACAAGCTAACTATGGCTACACCTTC. Protein product: CASSLPQANYGYTF.

The chain carries TRBV7-9 and TRBJ1-5; TRBD1 agrees at 11 bases. The CDR3 covers 15 residues. J was trimmed by 2 bases and V by 5 bases; bases with no gene match: 2. Per germline, CDR1 SEHNR and CDR2 FQNEAQ (reference sequence). The CDR3 loop is CASSGQGAGNQPQHF. In nucleotides, the CDR3 is TGTGCCAGCAGCGGACAGGGGGCGGGCAATCAGCCCCAGCATTTT.

The rearrangement links TRBV6-6 to TRBJ1-6; 10 positions agree with TRBD1. Germline values: CDR1 MNHNY, CDR2 SVGAGI (reference sequence). V gave up 4 bases and J gave up 9 bases; unmatched junction bases: 3. CDR3 size: 14 residues. The CDR3 loop is CASSSGTGASPLHF. As DNA, the CDR3 is TGTGCCAGCAGTTCCGGGACAGGGGCTTCACCCCTCCACTTT.

The chain joins TRBV5-6 to TRBJ1-3; 7 bases align to TRBD1. This CDR3 comprises 16 residues. Trimming removed 4 bases from V and 0 bases from J; junction bases left unmatched: 7. The germline CDR1 and CDR2 sequences are SGHDT and YYEEEE. Written as DNA, the CDR3 is TGTGCCAGCAGCACGGGACAGCGGAGCTCTGGAAACACCATATATTTT. It is translated as CASSTGQRSSGNTIYF.

This rearrangement joins TRBV7-9 to TRBJ2-7; maybe TRBD2 (5 bases). Germline V gene sequence: CDR1 SEHNR, CDR2 FQNEAQ (reference sequence). This CDR3 region has 14 residues. V lost 1 base to trimming and J lost 3 bases, with 10 bases between them. CDR3 nucleotide sequence: TGTGCCAGCAGCTTAGGGTCGGGGAGCTACGAGCAGTACTTC. This sequence encodes CASSLGSGSYEQYF.

The chain carries TRBV30 and TRBJ2-7; D is ambiguous. V was shortened by 5 bases and J by 4 bases, with 18 bases between the two germline ends. Germline V CDR1 and CDR2: GTSNPN, SVGIG (reference sequence). The CDR3 loop spans 14 amino acids. The CDR3 DNA is TGTGCCTGGGCAACCTCGTCACTCCATTACGAGCAGTACTTC. This sequence encodes CAWATSSLHYEQYF.

The chain uses TRBV6-5 and TRBJ1-6; 10 nucleotides match TRBD1. Germline V CDR1 and CDR2: MNHEY, SVGAGI. The CDR3 totals 13 residues. V gave up 6 bases and J gave up 11 bases; unmatched junction bases: 4. CDR3 sequence: CASRRGTGAPLHF. CDR3 sequence (DNA): TGTGCCAGCAGGCGGGGGACAGGGGCACCCCTCCACTTT.

This chain links TRBV4-3 with TRBJ1-1, with no clear D. CDR1 is LGHNA, CDR2 YSLEER, per germline. The CDR3 has 16 residues. Deletions cut 0 bases from V and 4 bases from J, with 15 bases between. CDR3 sequence (DNA): TGCGCCAGCAGCCAAGATATAGGAACAGTCGGCACTGAAGCTTTCTTT. This translates into CASSQDIGTVGTEAFF.

This chain joins TRBV30 and TRBJ1-2, with TRBD1 as a possible D gene (6 bases). Trimming took 0 bases from V and 12 from J, leaving 20 bases between them. Germline V gene lookup returns CDR1 GTSNPN and CDR2 SVGIG (reference sequence). The CDR3 runs 14 residues. CDR3: CAWSVWGLLGLNTF. The CDR3 DNA follows: TGTGCCTGGAGTGTATGGGGGCTCCTAGGGTTGAACACCTTC. The full variable domain, with the rest looked up from reference TRBV30 and TRBJ1-2, is SQTIHQWPATLVQPVGSPLSLECTVEGTSNPNLYWYRQAAGRGLQLLFYSVGIGQISSEVPQNLSASRPQDRQFILSSKKLLLSDSGFYLCAWSVWGLLGLNTFGSGTRLTVV.